This T cell receptor (beta chain) was captured in a study of T cell responses to AZD1222 COVID-19 vaccine. Clones were sequenced by immunoSEQ multiplex PCR, and TCRdb holds only the in-frame ones, with some missing. This table holds some 120,000 clones, 75% to 90% found once. Germline V gene lookup returns CDR1 MDHEN and CDR2 SYDVKM. Trimming removed 4 bases from V and 6 bases from J; junction bases left unmatched: 15. This CDR3 region has 18 residues. Sample: peripheral blood, taken on day 0 of MenACWY control vaccination. This TCR came from an adult in good health. This chain joins TRBV28 and TRBJ2-2, with 9 nucleotides matching TRBD1. The CDR3: CASSSLPGQGYSAGELFF. CDR3 nucleotides: TGTGCCAGCAGTTCCCTTCCGGGACAGGGATATTCGGCCGGGGAGCTGTTTTTT.